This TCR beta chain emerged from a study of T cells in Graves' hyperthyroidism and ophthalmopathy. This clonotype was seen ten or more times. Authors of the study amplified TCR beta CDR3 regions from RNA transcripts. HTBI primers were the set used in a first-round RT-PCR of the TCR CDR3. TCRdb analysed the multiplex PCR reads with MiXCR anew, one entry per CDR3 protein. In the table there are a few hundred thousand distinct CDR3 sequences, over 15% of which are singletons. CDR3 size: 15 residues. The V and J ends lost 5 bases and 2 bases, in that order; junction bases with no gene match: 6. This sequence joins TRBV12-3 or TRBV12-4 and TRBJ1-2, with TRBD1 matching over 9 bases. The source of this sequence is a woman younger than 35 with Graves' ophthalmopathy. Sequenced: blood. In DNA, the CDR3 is TGTGCCAGCAGTCGGCAACAGGGGGCAAACTATGGCTACACCTTC. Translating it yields CASSRQQGANYGYTF.